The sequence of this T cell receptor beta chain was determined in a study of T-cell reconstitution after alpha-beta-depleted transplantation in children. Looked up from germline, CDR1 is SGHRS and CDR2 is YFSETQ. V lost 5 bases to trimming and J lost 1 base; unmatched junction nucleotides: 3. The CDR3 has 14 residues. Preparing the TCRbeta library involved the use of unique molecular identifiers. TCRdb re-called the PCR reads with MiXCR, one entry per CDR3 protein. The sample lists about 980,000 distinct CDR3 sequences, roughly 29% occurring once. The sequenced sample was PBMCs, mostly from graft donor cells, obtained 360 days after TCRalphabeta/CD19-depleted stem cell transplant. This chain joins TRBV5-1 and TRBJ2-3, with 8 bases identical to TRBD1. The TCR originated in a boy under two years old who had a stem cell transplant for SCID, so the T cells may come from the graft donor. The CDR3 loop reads CASRKDRGTDTQYF. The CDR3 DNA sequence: TGCGCCAGCAGAAAGGACAGGGGCACAGATACGCAGTATTTT.